The TCR beta chain described here comes from a study of long-term antiretroviral therapy in people with HIV. Study-wide results and limits: ART adherence, viral resistance and therapy changes went undocumented.

All participants with HIV were treated in the United States. Researchers report immunoSEQ v3.0 was run at survey level. Per-sample TRB depth target: roughly 40,000-50,000 T-cell genomes. The method was immunoSEQ multiplex PCR; TCRdb's version includes in-frame clones alone and lacks a portion of them. The sample lists about 13,000 clones, about 77% seen once, with 14% in the top ten. The CDR3 has 16 amino acids. Trimming at V came to 6 bases and at J to 2 bases, leaving 7 bases not matched to a gene. Germline V gives CDR1 SNHLY, CDR2 FYNNEI. In its sample, this clone was seen once. Its antigen is not known.

The sequencing here drew on unsorted PBMCs, taken 1.3 years after starting antiretroviral therapy. The chain links TRBV2 to TRBJ2-3; 11 bases align to TRBD2. The sequence came from a woman aged 18-29 years with HIV. CDR3 DNA sequence: TGTGCCAGCAGGGCAGGGACTAGCGGATACACAGATACGCAGTATTTT. This gives the protein CASRAGTSGYTDTQYF.